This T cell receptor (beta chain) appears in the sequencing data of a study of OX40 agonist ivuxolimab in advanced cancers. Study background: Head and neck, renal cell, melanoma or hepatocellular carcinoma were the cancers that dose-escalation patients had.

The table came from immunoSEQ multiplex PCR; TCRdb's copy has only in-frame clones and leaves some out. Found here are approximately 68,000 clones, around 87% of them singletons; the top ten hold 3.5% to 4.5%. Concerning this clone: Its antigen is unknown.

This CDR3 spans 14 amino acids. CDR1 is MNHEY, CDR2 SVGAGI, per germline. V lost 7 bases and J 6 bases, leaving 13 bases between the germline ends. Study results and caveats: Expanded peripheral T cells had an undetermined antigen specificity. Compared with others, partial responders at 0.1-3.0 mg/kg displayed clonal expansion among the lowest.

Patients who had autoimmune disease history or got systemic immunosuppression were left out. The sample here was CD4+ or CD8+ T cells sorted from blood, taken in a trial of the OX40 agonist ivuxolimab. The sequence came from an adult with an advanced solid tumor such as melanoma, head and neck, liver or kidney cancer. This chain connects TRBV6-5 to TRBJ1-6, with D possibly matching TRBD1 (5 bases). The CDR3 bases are TGTGCCAGCAACCGGGGGGTAGGTAATTCACCCCTCCACTTT. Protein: CASNRGVGNSPLHF.